The sequence of this T cell receptor beta chain was determined in a study of CD8+ T cells in alopecia areata. Treatment given: oral pan-JAK inhibitor, 5-10 mg twice daily. From alopecia areata patients, lesional scalp punch biopsies and peripheral blood were collected. Trimming removed 5 bases at V and 6 bases at J, with 13 bases between. Germline loops: CDR1 SGHAT, CDR2 FQNNGV. This CDR3 is 13 amino acids long. RNA extraction was followed by reverse transcription into cDNA, which acted as the sequencing template. Using immunoSEQ multiplex PCR, the repertoire was profiled, and TCRdb retains in-frame clones only, with some absent. The sample holds about 140,000 clones; roughly 82% are singletons and the top ten take around 25%.

The specimen was CD8+ T cells sorted from blood, collected at week 4, from a patient treated with tofacitinib. This receptor was obtained from a human donor with alopecia areata. This chain uses TRBV11-2 with TRBJ1-2; D call uncertain. CDR3 sequence: CASSRARGNGYTF. The CDR3 DNA reads TGTGCCAGCAGCCGAGCACGGGGAAATGGCTACACCTTC.